This paragraph covers one T cell receptor (beta chain) sequence. This entry comes from a study of blood T cell repertoires in COVID-19. Germline CDR1 reads SQVTM; CDR2 reads ANQGSEA. This CDR3 comprises 16 residues. V trimming: 3 bases; J trimming: 2 bases; junction bases outside the gene matches: 10. In the original workflow: From reference gene primer amplification, estimates of nucleated cell counts were derived. Here immunoSEQ multiplex PCR was the method, and the copy in TCRdb shows in-frame clones only, minus some. That table supplies the V and J calls and clone size; D and trimming were determined from the DNA. Counted here are some 270,000 clones, less than 90% occurring once; the ten biggest clones make up 1.5% to 1.7%.

The TCR comes from a woman aged 35 to 49 who had recovered from COVID-19. Specimen: peripheral blood. The rearrangement uses TRBV29-1 and TRBJ1-5, with 7 bases aligning to TRBD1. The CDR3 bases are TGCAGCGTTGATTCAGGGGGGTTGTTACGCAATCAGCCCCAGCATTTT. Amino acid sequence: CSVDSGGLLRNQPQHF.